The clone carrying this T cell receptor beta chain was detected ten times or more. The data stem from a study of early T cells in non-severe SARS-CoV-2 infection. V was clipped by 4 bases and J by 8 bases, with 18 bases between them. The germline V gene encodes CDR1 SGHRS and CDR2 YFSETQ. The CDR3 has 14 amino acids. Attached unique molecular identifiers marked individual cDNA molecules. TCRdb re-called the 5' RACE reads with MiXCR, one entry per CDR3 protein. The sample has about 22,000 distinct CDR3 sequences, 4.7% seen once. The specimen sequenced was whole blood. V and J are TRBV5-1 and TRBJ1-2; D is possibly TRBD1 (5 bases). The source of this sequence is an adult who was a healthcare worker with PCR-confirmed SARS-CoV-2 infection or an uninfected control (not recorded which). The CDR3 here is CASSPSKGLYGYTF. The CDR3 DNA is TGCGCCAGCAGCCCAAGTAAGGGACTCTACGGCTACACCTTC.